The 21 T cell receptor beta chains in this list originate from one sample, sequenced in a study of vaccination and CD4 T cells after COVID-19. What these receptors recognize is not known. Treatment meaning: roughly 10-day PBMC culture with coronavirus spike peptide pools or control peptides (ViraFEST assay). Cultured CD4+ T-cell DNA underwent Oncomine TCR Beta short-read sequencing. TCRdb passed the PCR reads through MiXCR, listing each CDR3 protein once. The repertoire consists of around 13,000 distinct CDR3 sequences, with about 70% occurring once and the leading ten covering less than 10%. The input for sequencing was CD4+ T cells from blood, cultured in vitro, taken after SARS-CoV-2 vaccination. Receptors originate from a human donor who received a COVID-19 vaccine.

The CDR3 DNA reads TGTGCCAGCAGGAGGGGACAGCCGACTGAAGCTTTCTTT. This codes for CASRRGQPTEAFF. This rearrangement joins TRBV12-3 or TRBV12-4 to TRBJ1-1; 7 nucleotides line up with TRBD1. Germline trimming cut 6 bases from V and 5 bases from J; bases unmatched to any gene: 6. This CDR3 contains 13 residues.

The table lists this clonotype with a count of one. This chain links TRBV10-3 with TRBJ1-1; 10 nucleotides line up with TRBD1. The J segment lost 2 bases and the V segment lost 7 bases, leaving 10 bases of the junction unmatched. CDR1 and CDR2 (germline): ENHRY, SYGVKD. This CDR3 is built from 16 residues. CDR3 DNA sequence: TGTGCCATCAATTATAAGACAGGGGGCCCAAACACTGAAGCTTTCTTT. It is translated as CAINYKTGGPNTEAFF.

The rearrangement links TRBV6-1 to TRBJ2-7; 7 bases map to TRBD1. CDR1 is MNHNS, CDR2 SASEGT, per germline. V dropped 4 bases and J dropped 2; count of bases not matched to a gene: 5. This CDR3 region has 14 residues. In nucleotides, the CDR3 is TGTGCCAGCAGTGCCCGGGACAGCACCTACGAGCAGTACTTC. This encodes CASSARDSTYEQYF.

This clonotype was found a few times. The CDR3 protein is CASSLEGQDNYGYTF. The CDR3 DNA follows: TGTGCCAGCAGTCTGGAGGGACAGGACAACTATGGCTACACCTTC. This chain joins TRBV6-1 and TRBJ1-2; 8 nucleotides match TRBD1. Germline V lookup: CDR1 MNHNS, CDR2 SASEGT. This CDR3 has 15 amino acids. After removal of 5 bases from V and 2 bases from J, the junction contained 7 bases not matched to a gene.

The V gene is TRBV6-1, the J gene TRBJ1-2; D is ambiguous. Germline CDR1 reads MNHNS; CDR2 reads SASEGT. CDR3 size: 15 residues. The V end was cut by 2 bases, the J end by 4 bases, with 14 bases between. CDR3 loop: CASSESEDAAYGYTF. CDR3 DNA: TGTGCCAGCAGTGAAAGTGAGGACGCGGCCTATGGCTACACCTTC.

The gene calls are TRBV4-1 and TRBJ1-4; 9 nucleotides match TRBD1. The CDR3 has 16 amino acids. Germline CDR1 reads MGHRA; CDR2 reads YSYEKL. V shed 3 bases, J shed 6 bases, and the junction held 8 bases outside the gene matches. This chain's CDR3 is CASSHRTGQGYEKLFF. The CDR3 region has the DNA TGCGCCAGCAGCCATAGAACGGGACAGGGCTATGAAAAACTGTTTTTT.

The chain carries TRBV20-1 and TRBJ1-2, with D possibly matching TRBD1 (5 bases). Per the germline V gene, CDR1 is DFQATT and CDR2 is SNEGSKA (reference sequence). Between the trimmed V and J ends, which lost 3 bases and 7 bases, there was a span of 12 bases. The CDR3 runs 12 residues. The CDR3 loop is CSASGGIGGYTF. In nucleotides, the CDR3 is TGCAGTGCTAGTGGGGGGATAGGTGGCTACACCTTC.

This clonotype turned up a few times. CDR3 residues: CASSLNSNQPQHF. CDR3 sequence (DNA): TGTGCCAGCAGTTTGAATAGCAATCAGCCCCAGCATTTT. V is TRBV6-5 and J is TRBJ1-5; D is undetermined. CDR1 and CDR2 from the germline V gene are MNHEY and SVGAGI. The length of the CDR3 is 13 residues. The V and J ends lost 4 bases and 0 bases respectively, with 4 bases between them.

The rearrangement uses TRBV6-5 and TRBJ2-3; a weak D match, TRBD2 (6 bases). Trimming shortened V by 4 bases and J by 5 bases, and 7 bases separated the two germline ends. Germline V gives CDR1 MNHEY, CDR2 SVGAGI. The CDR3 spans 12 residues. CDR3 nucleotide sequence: TGTGCCAGCAGTTGGGGAGGAGATACGCAGTATTTT. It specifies CASSWGGDTQYF.

The CDR3 sequence is CAWSTGGESNQPQHF. CDR3 in DNA: TGTGCCTGGAGTACAGGGGGCGAGAGCAATCAGCCCCAGCATTTT. The rearrangement joins TRBV30 to TRBJ1-5; 9 nucleotides line up with TRBD1. This CDR3 region has 15 residues. Germline CDR1 is GTSNPN and CDR2 is SVGIG (reference sequence). After removal of 2 bases from V and 1 base from J, the junction contained 3 bases not matched to a gene.

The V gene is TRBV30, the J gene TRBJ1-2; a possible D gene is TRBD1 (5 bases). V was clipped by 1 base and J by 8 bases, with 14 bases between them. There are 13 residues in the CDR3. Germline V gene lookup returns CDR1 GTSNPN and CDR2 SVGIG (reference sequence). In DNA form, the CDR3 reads TGTGCCTGGAGTGGTTCCCCAGGGAACGGCTACACCTTC. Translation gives CAWSGSPGNGYTF.

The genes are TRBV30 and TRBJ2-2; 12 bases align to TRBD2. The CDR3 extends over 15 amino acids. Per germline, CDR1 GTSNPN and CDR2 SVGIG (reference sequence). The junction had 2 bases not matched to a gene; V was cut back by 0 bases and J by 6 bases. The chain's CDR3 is CAWSVTSGGAGELFF. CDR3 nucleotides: TGTGCCTGGAGTGTGACTAGCGGGGGCGCCGGGGAGCTGTTTTTT.

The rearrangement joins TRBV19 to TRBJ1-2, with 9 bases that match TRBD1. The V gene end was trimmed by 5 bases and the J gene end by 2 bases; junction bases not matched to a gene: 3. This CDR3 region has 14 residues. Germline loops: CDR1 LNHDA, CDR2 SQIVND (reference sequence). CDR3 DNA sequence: TGTGCCAGTAGTCGGACAGGGGTAAACTATGGCTACACCTTC. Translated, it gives CASSRTGVNYGYTF. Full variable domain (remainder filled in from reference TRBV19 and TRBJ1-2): DGGITQSPKYLFRKEGQNVTLSCEQNLNHDAMYWYRQDPGQGLRLIYYSQIVNDFQKGDIAEGYSVSREKKESFPLTVTSAQKNPTAFYLCASSRTGVNYGYTFGSGTRLTVV.

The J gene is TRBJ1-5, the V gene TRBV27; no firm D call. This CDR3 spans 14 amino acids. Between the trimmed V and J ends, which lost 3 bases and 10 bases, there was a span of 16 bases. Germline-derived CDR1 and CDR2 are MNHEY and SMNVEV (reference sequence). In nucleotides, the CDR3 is TGTGCCAGCAGTTTGATCGAGGCCCGAGATCCCCAGCATTTT. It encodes CASSLIEARDPQHF.

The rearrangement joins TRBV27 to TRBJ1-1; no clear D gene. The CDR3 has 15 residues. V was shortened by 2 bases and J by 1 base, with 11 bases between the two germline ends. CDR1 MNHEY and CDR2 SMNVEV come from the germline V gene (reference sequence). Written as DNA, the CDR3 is TGTGCCAGCAGTTTAACCATTGGCAGGAACACTGAAGCTTTCTTT. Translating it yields CASSLTIGRNTEAFF.

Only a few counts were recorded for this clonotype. CDR3 bases: TGTGCCAGCAGCTTAGCCGGGACAGGGGGAAATCAGCCCCAGCATTTT. It codes for CASSLAGTGGNQPQHF. J is TRBJ1-5 and V is TRBV7-9; TRBD1 agrees at 11 bases. Germline CDR1 and CDR2: SEHNR and FQNEAQ (reference sequence). CDR3 length equals 16 residues. V lost 0 bases and J lost 4; bases outside the gene matches: 2.

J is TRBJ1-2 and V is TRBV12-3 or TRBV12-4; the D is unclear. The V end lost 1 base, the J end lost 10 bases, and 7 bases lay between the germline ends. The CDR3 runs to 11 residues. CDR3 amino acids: CASSLGPHYTF. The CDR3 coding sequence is TGTGCCAGCAGTTTAGGCCCCCACTACACCTTC.

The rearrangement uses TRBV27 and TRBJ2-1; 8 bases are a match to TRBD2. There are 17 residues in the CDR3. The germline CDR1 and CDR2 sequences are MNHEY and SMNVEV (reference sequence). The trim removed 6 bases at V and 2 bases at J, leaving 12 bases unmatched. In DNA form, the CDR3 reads TGTGCCAGCAGCCCTTTGTTGGCGGGGGGCCCCTACAATGAGCAGTTCTTC. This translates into CASSPLLAGGPYNEQFF.

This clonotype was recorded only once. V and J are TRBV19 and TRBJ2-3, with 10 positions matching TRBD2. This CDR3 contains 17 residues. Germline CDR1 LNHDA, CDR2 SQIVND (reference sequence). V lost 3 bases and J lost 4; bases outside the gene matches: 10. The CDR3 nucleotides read TGTGCCAGTAGTATCGGAGAGCGGGGGGGCGGAGCAGATACGCAGTATTTT. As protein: CASSIGERGGGADTQYF.

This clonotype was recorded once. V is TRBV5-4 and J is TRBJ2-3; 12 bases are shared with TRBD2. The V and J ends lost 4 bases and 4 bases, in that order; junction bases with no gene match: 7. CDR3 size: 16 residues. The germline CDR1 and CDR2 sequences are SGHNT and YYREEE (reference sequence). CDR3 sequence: CASSRASGGEADTQYF. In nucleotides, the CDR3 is TGTGCCAGCAGCCGAGCTAGCGGGGGGGAGGCAGATACGCAGTATTTT.

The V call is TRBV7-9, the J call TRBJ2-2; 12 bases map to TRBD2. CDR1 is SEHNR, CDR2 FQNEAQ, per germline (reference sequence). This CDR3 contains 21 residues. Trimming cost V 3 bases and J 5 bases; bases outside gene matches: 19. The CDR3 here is CASSFTRVWTSGEEDTGELFF. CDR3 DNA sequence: TGTGCCAGCAGCTTCACGAGGGTTTGGACTAGCGGGGAAGAAGATACCGGGGAGCTGTTTTTT.